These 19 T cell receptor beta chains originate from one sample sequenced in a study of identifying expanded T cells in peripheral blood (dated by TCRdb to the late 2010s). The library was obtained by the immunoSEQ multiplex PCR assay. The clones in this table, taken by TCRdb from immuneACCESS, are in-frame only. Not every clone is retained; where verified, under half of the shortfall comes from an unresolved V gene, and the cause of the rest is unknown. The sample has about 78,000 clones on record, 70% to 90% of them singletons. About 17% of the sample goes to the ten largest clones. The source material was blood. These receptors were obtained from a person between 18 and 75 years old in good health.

The chain's CDR3 is CASSFGQDQETQYF. The CDR3 nucleotides are TGTGCCAGCAGCTTCGGACAAGACCAAGAGACCCAGTACTTC. The rearrangement joins TRBV7-6 to TRBJ2-5; the D gene is possibly TRBD1 (5 bases). This CDR3 is 14 amino acids long. CDR1 and CDR2 from the germline V gene are SGHVS and FNYEAQ. Trimming removed 3 bases at V and 0 bases at J, with 8 bases between.

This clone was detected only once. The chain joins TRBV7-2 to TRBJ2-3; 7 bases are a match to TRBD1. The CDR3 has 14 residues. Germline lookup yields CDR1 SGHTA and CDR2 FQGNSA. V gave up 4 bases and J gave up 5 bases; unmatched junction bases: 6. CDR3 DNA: TGTGCCAGCAGCTCGGGACAGCCGGGAGATACGCAGTATTTT. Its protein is CASSSGQPGDTQYF.

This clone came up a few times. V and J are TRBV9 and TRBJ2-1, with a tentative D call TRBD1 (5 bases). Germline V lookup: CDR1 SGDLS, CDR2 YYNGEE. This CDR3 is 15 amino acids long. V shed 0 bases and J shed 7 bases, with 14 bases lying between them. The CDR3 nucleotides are TGTGCCAGCAGCGTAGTAACAGGCGTAAAGAATGAGCAGTTCTTC. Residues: CASSVVTGVKNEQFF.

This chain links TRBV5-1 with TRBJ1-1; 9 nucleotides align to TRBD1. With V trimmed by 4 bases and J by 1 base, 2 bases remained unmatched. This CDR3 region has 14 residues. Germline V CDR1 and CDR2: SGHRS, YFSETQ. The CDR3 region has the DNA TGCGCCAGCAGCACACAGGGGGCGAACACTGAAGCTTTCTTT. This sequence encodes CASSTQGANTEAFF. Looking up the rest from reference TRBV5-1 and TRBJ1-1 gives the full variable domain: KAGVTQTPRYLIKTRGQQVTLSCSPISGHRSVSWYQQTPGQGLQFLFEYFSETQRNKGNFPGRFSGRQFSNSRSEMNVSTLELGDSALYLCASSTQGANTEAFFGQGTRLTVV.

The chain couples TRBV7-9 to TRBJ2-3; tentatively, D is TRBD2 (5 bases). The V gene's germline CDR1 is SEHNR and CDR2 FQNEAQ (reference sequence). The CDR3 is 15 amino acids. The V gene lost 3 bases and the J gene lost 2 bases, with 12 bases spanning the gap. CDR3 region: CASSFDLASTDTQYF. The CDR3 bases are TGTGCCAGCAGCTTCGATCTAGCCTCCACAGATACGCAGTATTTT.

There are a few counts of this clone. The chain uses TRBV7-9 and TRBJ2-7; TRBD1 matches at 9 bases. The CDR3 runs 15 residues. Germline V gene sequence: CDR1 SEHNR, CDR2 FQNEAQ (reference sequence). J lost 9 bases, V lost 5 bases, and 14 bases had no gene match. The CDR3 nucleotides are TGTGCCAGCAGCCTACAGGGGGCTCAGCCCCACGGGCAGTACTTC. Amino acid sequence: CASSLQGAQPHGQYF.

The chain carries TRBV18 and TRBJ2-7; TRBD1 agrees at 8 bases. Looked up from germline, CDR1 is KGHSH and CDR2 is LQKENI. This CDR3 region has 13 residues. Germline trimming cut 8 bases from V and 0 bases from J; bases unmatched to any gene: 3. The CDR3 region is CASRTGISYEQYF. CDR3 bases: TGTGCCAGCAGGACAGGGATCTCCTACGAGCAGTACTTC.

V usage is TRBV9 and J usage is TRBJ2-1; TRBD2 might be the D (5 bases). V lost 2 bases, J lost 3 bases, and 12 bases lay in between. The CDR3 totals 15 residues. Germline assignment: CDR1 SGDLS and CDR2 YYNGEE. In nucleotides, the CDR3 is TGTGCCAGCAGCGTCTTGAGCGGCATCTACAATGAGCAGTTCTTC. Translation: CASSVLSGIYNEQFF. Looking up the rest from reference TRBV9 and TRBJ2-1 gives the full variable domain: DSGVTQTPKHLITATGQRVTLRCSPRSGDLSVYWYQQSLDQGLQFLIQYYNGEERAKGNILERFSAQQFPDLHSELNLSSLELGDSALYFCASSVLSGIYNEQFFGPGTRLTVL.

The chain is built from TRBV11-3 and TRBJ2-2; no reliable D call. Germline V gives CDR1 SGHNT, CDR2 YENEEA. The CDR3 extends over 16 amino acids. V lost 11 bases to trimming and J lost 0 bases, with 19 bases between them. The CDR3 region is CASCPPPGANTGELFF. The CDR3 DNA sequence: TGTGCCTCCTGCCCCCCCCCTGGCGCGAACACCGGGGAGCTGTTTTTT. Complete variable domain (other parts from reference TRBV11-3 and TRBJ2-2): EAGVVQSPRYKIIEKKQPVAFWCNPISGHNTLYWYLQNLGQGPELLIRYENEEAVDDSQLPKDRFSAERLKGVDSTLKIQPAELGDSAVYLCASCPPPGANTGELFFGEGSRLTVL.

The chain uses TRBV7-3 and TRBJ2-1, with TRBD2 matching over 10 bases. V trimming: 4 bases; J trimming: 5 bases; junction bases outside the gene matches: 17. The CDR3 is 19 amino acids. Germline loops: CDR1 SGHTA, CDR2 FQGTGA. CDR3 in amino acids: CASSSLPTTTSGTHNEQFF. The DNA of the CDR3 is TGTGCCAGCAGCTCCCTTCCGACAACTACTAGCGGGACACACAATGAGCAGTTCTTC.

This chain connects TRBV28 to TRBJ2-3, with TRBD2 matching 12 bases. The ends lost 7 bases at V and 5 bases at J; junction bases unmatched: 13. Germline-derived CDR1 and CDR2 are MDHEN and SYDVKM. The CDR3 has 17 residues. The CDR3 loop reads CASTSSASGRAKDTQYF. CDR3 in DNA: TGTGCCAGCACGTCTTCTGCTAGCGGGAGGGCCAAAGATACGCAGTATTTT. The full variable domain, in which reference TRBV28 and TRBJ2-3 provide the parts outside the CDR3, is DVKVTQSSRYLVKRTGEKVFLECVQDMDHENMFWYRQDPGLGLRLIYFSYDVKMKEKGDIPEGYSVSREKKERFSLILESASTNQTSMYLCASTSSASGRAKDTQYFGPGTRLTVL.

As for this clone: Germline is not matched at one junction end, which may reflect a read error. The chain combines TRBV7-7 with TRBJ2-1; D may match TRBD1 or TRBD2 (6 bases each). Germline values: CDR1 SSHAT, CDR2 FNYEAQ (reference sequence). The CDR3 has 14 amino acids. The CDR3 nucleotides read TGTGCTAGCAGCTTAGGTGTAGGGGGGAATGAGCAGTTCTTC. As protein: CASSLGVGGNEQFF.

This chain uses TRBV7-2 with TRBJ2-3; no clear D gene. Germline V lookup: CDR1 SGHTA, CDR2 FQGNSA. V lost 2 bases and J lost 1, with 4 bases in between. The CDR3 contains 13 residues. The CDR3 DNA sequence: TGTGCCAGCAGCTTACTGGGCACAGATACGCAGTATTTT. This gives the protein CASSLLGTDTQYF.

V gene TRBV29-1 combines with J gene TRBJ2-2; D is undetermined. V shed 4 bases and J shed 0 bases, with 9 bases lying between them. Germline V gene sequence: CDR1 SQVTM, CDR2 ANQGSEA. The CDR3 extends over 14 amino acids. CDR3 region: CSVGKASNTGELFF. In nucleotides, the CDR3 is TGCAGCGTTGGAAAGGCCTCGAACACCGGGGAGCTGTTTTTT.

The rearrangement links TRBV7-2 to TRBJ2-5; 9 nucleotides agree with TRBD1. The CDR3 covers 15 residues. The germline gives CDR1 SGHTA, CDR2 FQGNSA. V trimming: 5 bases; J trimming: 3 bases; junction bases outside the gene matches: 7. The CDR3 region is CASSPFRTGEETQYF. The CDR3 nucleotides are TGTGCCAGCAGCCCATTCAGGACAGGGGAAGAGACCCAGTACTTC.

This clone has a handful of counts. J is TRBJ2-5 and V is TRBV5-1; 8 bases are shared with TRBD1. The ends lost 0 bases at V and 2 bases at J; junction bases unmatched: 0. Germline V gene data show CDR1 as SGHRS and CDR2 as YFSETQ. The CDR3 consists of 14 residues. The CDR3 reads CASSLGQGQETQYF. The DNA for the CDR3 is TGCGCCAGCAGCTTGGGACAGGGGCAAGAGACCCAGTACTTC.

CDR3 protein: CASTPEGGAFSTDTQYF. In nucleotides, the CDR3 is TGTGCCAGCACCCCCGAGGGGGGGGCGTTTAGCACAGATACGCAGTATTTT. The V and J genes are TRBV9 and TRBJ2-3, with D possibly being TRBD2 (7 bases). This CDR3 is 17 amino acids long. Germline CDR1 is SGDLS and CDR2 is YYNGEE. V was cut by 6 bases and J by 0 bases, with 20 bases left in between.

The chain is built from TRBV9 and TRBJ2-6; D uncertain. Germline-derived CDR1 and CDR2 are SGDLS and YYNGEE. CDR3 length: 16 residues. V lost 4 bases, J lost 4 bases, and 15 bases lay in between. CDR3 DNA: TGTGCCAGCAGCCAACTCTCGGCCCCGGGGGCCAACGTCCTGACTTTC. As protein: CASSQLSAPGANVLTF.

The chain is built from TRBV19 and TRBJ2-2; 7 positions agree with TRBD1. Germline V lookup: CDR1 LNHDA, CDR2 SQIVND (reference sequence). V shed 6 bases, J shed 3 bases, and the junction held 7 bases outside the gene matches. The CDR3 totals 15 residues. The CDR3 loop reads CASRPRDRDTGELFF. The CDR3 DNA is TGTGCCAGTAGACCTCGGGACAGAGACACCGGGGAGCTGTTTTTT.